This T cell receptor (beta chain) was identified during a study of a mutant IDH1 vaccine in newly diagnosed glioma (dated by TCRdb to the early 2020s). Turning to the overall study: Of the approximately 29 treated patients, approximately 62% were male and around 38% were female, and a mean age of around 40 years was recorded. Peripheral blood was drawn at six visits: V03 (baseline), V05, V07, V10, V12 and V13. Prior to enrollment, standard therapy consisting of radiotherapy alone, temozolomide alone, or radiochemotherapy with temozolomide had been administered to patients, with the combination being received by most patients. For exploratory analyses, longitudinal TCRB deep sequencing was carried out in roughly 25 treated patients wherever samples were available. General findings and caveats noted by the study authors: It was noted by the authors that analyses of patient blood samples could not be reproduced owing to sample limitations. Availability determined which PBMC samples were chosen for TCRB deep sequencing. Pseudoprogression seemed to be unrelated to changes in the top peripheral T cell clonotypes found by TCRB sequencing. Across multiple MHC alleles, vaccine-induced immune responses were seen in about 93% of patients.

With regard to this clone: No antigen is known for it. No base-level quality is on record; no much larger clone is a single base apart.

Trimming takes 8 bases from V and 8 bases from J, and the germline ends sit 17 bases apart. The germline V gene gives CDR1 as SGHRS and CDR2 as YFSETQ. There are 14 amino acids in the CDR3, from cysteine to phenylalanine inclusive. Solely the CDR3 DNA is kept, with 42 bases framed from the first base. In light of the paper, this sample's time point label describes: baseline, week 1 (first vaccination visit). What this sample's treatment or condition label stands for: pre-vaccination baseline after standard-of-care therapy. Newly diagnosed WHO grade 3 or 4 IDH1-mutant astrocytomas showing loss of nuclear ATRX were present in the donors. The samples were drawn from NOA16, a multicentre, single-arm, open-label phase I trial in Germany that tested a mutant IDH1 peptide vaccine in humans for the first time. Visit V03 blood draws served as the baseline sample for immunogenicity testing. Genomic DNA for TCRB sequencing was extracted from EDTA blood using the DNeasy Blood and Tissue Kit.

The library came from the immunoSEQ multiplex PCR assay. The hsTCRB Kit was used according to the manufacturer's protocol to amplify rearranged TCR beta chain sequences. Sequencing of TCRB libraries was carried out on an Illumina MiSeq. The paper's processing steps were these. The kit vendor's proprietary platform handled demultiplexing, trimming and gene mapping. The clones in this table, taken by TCRdb from immuneACCESS, are in-frame only. Not every clone is retained; where verified, under half of the shortfall comes from an unresolved V gene, and the cause of the rest is unknown. For V, J and clone size, that table is used; D and trimming come from the DNA. The sample table shows 70,000 to 100,000 clones, and more than 65% are seen once. The ten largest clones capture 5.3% of the sample.

Here the sequenced sample was PBMCs, taken from a glioma patient treated with radiotherapy, temozolomide or both. Recombination linked TRBV5-1 to TRBJ1-6; TRBD1 is a possible D gene, resting on 6 matching bases. This receptor was identified in a man aged 35 to 55 with glioma. Some clones in this sample may be carry-over from other donors' samples. The DNA reads TGCGCCAGTAGGGGGAATTACTACTATTCACCCCTCCACTTT. This codes for CASRGNYYYSPLHF.